This TCR beta chain was documented in a study of blood T cells in healthy people across ages. CDR1 and CDR2 from the germline V gene are DFQATT and SNEGSKA (reference sequence). This CDR3 is built from 16 residues. The junction had 7 bases not matched to a gene; V was cut back by 0 bases and J by 0 bases. Using a J-beta primer mix together with a sample-barcoded 5' primer, a second PCR was run for about 6 to 11 cycles. TCRdb used MiXCR to reprocess the 5' RACE reads, holding one entry per CDR3 protein. Among about 1.6 million distinct CDR3 sequences listed, about 31% were seen once. Sequencing used blood. J is TRBJ2-5 and V is TRBV20-1; 7 positions match TRBD2. The origin of this receptor is a woman in her 30s in good health. CDR3 sequence (DNA): TGCAGTGCTAGAGATCATTTGGGGGGGGACCAAGAGACCCAGTACTTC. Protein sequence: CSARDHLGGDQETQYF.